This is a list of T cell receptor beta chains from one sample in a study of T cells in Graves' hyperthyroidism and ophthalmopathy. TCRdb processed the multiplex PCR reads anew with MiXCR; each CDR3 protein has one entry. The sample records hundreds of thousands of distinct CDR3 sequences, about 12% being singletons. The sequenced material came from blood. The receptors shown here come from a woman in her late teens or twenties with Graves' hyperthyroidism. CDR3s include the opening cysteine and the closing phenylalanine or tryptophan. Fields, in order: clone size, D gene, J gene, V gene, CDR3 DNA, CDR3 protein. D genes are given only for firm matches. A row's size may be missing; if present it is once, few, many or a size class.

clone size: .
D gene: .
J gene: TRBJ2-3
V gene: TRBV6-7
CDR3 DNA: TGTGCCAGCAGTTACAGGGAGGACCCAGATACGCAGTATTTT
CDR3 protein: CASSYREDPDTQYF

clone size: many
D gene: .
J gene: TRBJ1-5
V gene: TRBV18
CDR3 DNA: TGTGCCAGCTCACCGGGGGGGCAGGCGGGGCAGCCCCAGCATTTT
CDR3 protein: CASSPGGQAGQPQHF

clone size: many
D gene: .
J gene: TRBJ1-4
V gene: TRBV20-1
CDR3 DNA: TGCAGTGTTCTCCCCAGGGGTAGAGAAAAACTGTTTTTT
CDR3 protein: CSVLPRGREKLFF

clone size: .
D gene: .
J gene: TRBJ2-6
V gene: TRBV19
CDR3 DNA: TGTGCCAGTAGTATAGCCGCAGGGCCCTCGGCTGGGGCCAACGTCCTGACTTTC
CDR3 protein: CASSIAAGPSAGANVLTF

clone size: many
D gene: .
J gene: TRBJ1-1
V gene: TRBV6-2/TRBV6-3
CDR3 DNA: TGTGCCAGCAAATACAGGGCCACTGAAGCTTTCTTT
CDR3 protein: CASKYRATEAFF

clone size: many
D gene: TRBD1
J gene: TRBJ1-5
V gene: TRBV5-1
CDR3 DNA: TGCGCCAGCAGCTTACAGGGGAGTCAAAATCAGCCCCAGCATTTT
CDR3 protein: CASSLQGSQNQPQHF

clone size: .
D gene: TRBD2
J gene: TRBJ2-1
V gene: TRBV12-3/TRBV12-4
CDR3 DNA: TGTGCCAGCAGTTTAGCGAGAGCGGGAAACAATGAGCAGTTCTTC
CDR3 protein: CASSLARAGNNEQFF

clone size: many
D gene: TRBD2
J gene: TRBJ2-4
V gene: TRBV3-1
CDR3 DNA: TGTGCCAGCAGCCAAGATGGGGTTAGCGGGAGTTTCCAAAACATTCAGTACTTC
CDR3 protein: CASSQDGVSGSFQNIQYF

clone size: many
D gene: .
J gene: TRBJ1-1
V gene: TRBV15
CDR3 DNA: TGTGCCACCAGCAGAGATATACAGACGAACACTGAAGCTTTCTTT
CDR3 protein: CATSRDIQTNTEAFF

clone size: many
D gene: TRBD1
J gene: TRBJ1-2
V gene: TRBV3-1
CDR3 DNA: TGTGCCAGCAGCCACGAGGGACAGGGTTATGGCTACACCTTC
CDR3 protein: CASSHEGQGYGYTF